Listed here are 30 T cell receptor beta chains from one sample, sequenced in a study of T cell repertoires in cytomegalovirus infection. Their antigens remain unidentified. TCRdb re-analysed the reads in MiXCR, keeping a single row per CDR3 protein. The sample has 700,000 to 850,000 distinct CDR3 sequences, approximately 29% seen once. Sample: cultured CD8+ T cells from PBMCs, taken from culture after CMV antigen stimulation. The receptors here all came from a human donor in good health (CMV status not recorded). Some clones in this sample may be carry-over from other donors' samples.

The J gene is TRBJ2-1, the V gene TRBV6-8; tentatively, D is TRBD1 (6 bases). Per germline, CDR1 MNHGY and CDR2 SAAAGT. V was trimmed by 4 bases and J by 1 base, leaving 14 bases between them. CDR3 length: 16 residues. The CDR3 reads CASSCRQEPSYNEQFF. CDR3 DNA sequence: TGTGCCAGCAGTTGTAGACAGGAACCATCCTACAATGAGCAGTTCTTC.

V usage is TRBV14 and J usage is TRBJ2-1, with TRBD1 matching over 7 bases. This CDR3 comprises 16 residues. Unmatched junction bases numbered 6, after V lost 2 bases and J lost 2 bases. Germline V gene data show CDR1 as SGHDN and CDR2 as FVKESK. CDR3 region: CASSQLTGAPYNEQFF. In DNA form, the CDR3 reads TGTGCCAGCAGCCAACTTACAGGGGCCCCCTACAATGAGCAGTTCTTC.

The rearrangement links TRBV6-1 to TRBJ2-7; 8 bases are shared with TRBD2. J gave up 7 bases and V 2 bases, and 10 bases lay outside the gene matches. From germline, CDR1 is MNHNS and CDR2 SASEGT. The CDR3 is 15 residues long. The CDR3 protein is CASSERGLAGREQYV. The CDR3 DNA is TGTGCCAGCAGTGAAAGAGGACTAGCCGGGCGGGAGCAGTACGTC.

This chain uses TRBV24-1 with TRBJ2-7; 7 bases match TRBD2. Germline V CDR1 and CDR2: KGHDR, SFDVKD. The CDR3 consists of 14 residues. The junction had 8 bases not matched to a gene; V was cut back by 4 bases and J by 6 bases. The CDR3 spells CATSDHGTMGEQYV. The CDR3 DNA sequence: TGTGCCACCAGTGACCACGGGACTATGGGCGAGCAGTACGTC.

This clonotype appeared a single time. The chain joins TRBV4-1 to TRBJ2-5; 8 nucleotides line up with TRBD2. The germline V gene has CDR1 MGHRA and CDR2 YSYEKL. V trimming: 6 bases; J trimming: 4 bases; junction bases outside the gene matches: 7. CDR3 length: 14 residues. The CDR3 coding sequence is TGCGCCAGCAGTCTAGCGGGTCCGGGAGAGACCCAGTACTTC. Translating gives CASSLAGPGETQYF.

This chain joins TRBV6-2 or TRBV6-3 and TRBJ1-2; D might be TRBD1 (6 bases). This CDR3 is built from 15 residues. Trimming stripped 3 bases from V and 5 bases from J, with 16 bases between. In germline, CDR1 is MNHEY, CDR2 SVGEGT. In DNA, the CDR3 is TGTGCCAGCAGTTATCTCACAGGGACGGGATATGGCTACACCTTC. This sequence encodes CASSYLTGTGYGYTF.

The chain carries TRBV7-9 and TRBJ1-5; D perhaps matches TRBD1 (5 bases). The V end lost 0 bases, the J end lost 6 bases, and 9 bases lay between the germline ends. This CDR3 is 14 amino acids long. CDR1 SEHNR and CDR2 FQNEAQ come from the germline V gene (reference sequence). The CDR3 DNA is TGTGCCAGCAGCTTAGCGGGGGGATTTCAGCCCCAGCATTTT. Its protein is CASSLAGGFQPQHF.

The chain recombines TRBV27 with TRBJ1-1; 8 bases agree with TRBD1. Germline V CDR1 and CDR2: MNHEY, SMNVEV (reference sequence). The CDR3 consists of 16 residues. The V gene end was trimmed by 6 bases and the J gene end by 1 base; junction bases not matched to a gene: 10. The CDR3 DNA reads as TGTGCCAGCAGGCCAGGGTCAGGGGGCAGGAACACTGAAGCTTTCTTT. This translates into CASRPGSGGRNTEAFF.

The chain links TRBV12-3 or TRBV12-4 to TRBJ1-4, with D possibly matching TRBD1 (6 bases). There are 14 residues in the CDR3. Trimming removed 1 base at V and 7 bases at J, with 10 bases between. The CDR3 sequence is CASSLDGRGEKLFF. CDR3 nucleotides: TGTGCCAGCAGTTTAGATGGCAGGGGTGAAAAACTGTTTTTT.

The gene calls are TRBV7-6 and TRBJ1-1, with 7 bases matching TRBD1. The CDR3 loop spans 15 amino acids. Germline trimming cut 6 bases from V and 4 bases from J; bases unmatched to any gene: 11. Per the germline V gene, CDR1 is SGHVS and CDR2 is FNYEAQ. This CDR3 reads CASRPPRGDSTEAFF. The CDR3 DNA sequence: TGTGCCAGCAGACCCCCCAGGGGGGACAGCACTGAAGCTTTCTTT.

The V call is TRBV7-2, the J call TRBJ1-1; D gene uncertain. CDR3 length: 13 amino acids. Per the germline V gene, CDR1 is SGHTA and CDR2 is FQGNSA. Trimming removed 5 bases at V and 0 bases at J, with 7 bases between. The CDR3 loop is CASSDELNTEAFF. The CDR3 nucleotides read TGTGCCAGCAGCGATGAGCTGAACACTGAAGCTTTCTTT.

The chain carries TRBV14 and TRBJ2-7; D call uncertain. The CDR3 runs to 15 residues. The germline V gene has CDR1 SGHDN and CDR2 FVKESK. The germline V and J ends were trimmed by 1 base and 3 bases, with 13 bases remaining between them. The CDR3 DNA is TGTGCCAGCAGCCAAGCTTCAGTCTTAATCTACGAGCAGTACTTC. Its protein is CASSQASVLIYEQYF.

This chain joins TRBV12-3 or TRBV12-4 and TRBJ1-2; D gene ambiguous. CDR3 length: 15 residues. Trimming cost V 3 bases and J 3 bases, with 14 bases left between them. In nucleotides, the CDR3 is TGTGCCAGCAGTTTTGGGCGGAGCAGGTACTATGGCTACACCTTC. It encodes CASSFGRSRYYGYTF.

This clonotype showed up just once. The rearrangement uses TRBV28 and TRBJ2-7; D is undetermined. CDR1 and CDR2 from the germline V gene are MDHEN and SYDVKM. The V and J ends lost 4 bases and 4 bases respectively, with 11 bases between them. The CDR3 sequence is 13 residues long. CDR3 protein: CASSSVLTYEQYV. For the CDR3, the DNA is TGTGCCAGCAGTTCGGTACTGACGTACGAGCAGTACGTC.

This clonotype was detected a few times. The V and J genes are TRBV7-8 and TRBJ2-3, with 12 bases matching TRBD2. The germline V gene has CDR1 SGHVS and CDR2 FQNEAQ. This CDR3 region has 17 residues. V lost 5 bases, J lost 4 bases, and 10 bases stayed unmatched. This CDR3 reads CASSPPRTSGVPDTQYF. In DNA, the CDR3 is TGTGCCAGCAGCCCTCCTCGGACTAGCGGGGTTCCAGATACGCAGTATTTT.

This clonotype has only a few counts. The genes are TRBV27 and TRBJ1-4, with D perhaps TRBD1 (6 bases). Germline lookup yields CDR1 MNHEY and CDR2 SMNVEV (reference sequence). The CDR3 is 14 amino acids. V gave up 3 bases and J gave up 4 bases, with 9 bases separating them. CDR3 in amino acids: CASSFGGYNEKLFF. CDR3 bases: TGTGCCAGCAGTTTTGGGGGCTATAATGAAAAACTGTTTTTT.

The genes are TRBV6-8 and TRBJ2-1; D may be TRBD1 (5 bases). CDR3 size: 15 residues. Germline V gene lookup returns CDR1 MNHGY and CDR2 SAAAGT. V was trimmed by 6 bases and J by 5 bases, leaving 17 bases between them. CDR3 sequence reads: CASSLTVLSDNEQFF. CDR3 sequence (DNA): TGTGCCAGCAGCTTGACAGTTTTGAGCGACAATGAGCAGTTCTTC.

V is TRBV10-1 and J is TRBJ2-2, with TRBD1 matching 8 bases. V lost 8 bases to trimming and J lost 5 bases; unmatched junction nucleotides: 7. The CDR3 is made up of 14 amino acids. Germline CDR1 and CDR2: WNHNN and SYGVQD (reference sequence). CDR3 loop: CASSDRVLTGELFF. CDR3 DNA sequence: TGCGCCAGCTCGGACAGGGTCTTGACCGGGGAGCTGTTTTTT.

This clonotype was detected only a few times. The chain employs TRBV7-8 and TRBJ1-2; no firm D call. This CDR3 region has 15 residues. V was cut by 4 bases and J by 3 bases, with 15 bases left in between. Germline lookup yields CDR1 SGHVS and CDR2 FQNEAQ. The CDR3 nucleotides are TGTGCCAGCAGCTCACCACAGAGCGCCTACTATGGCTACACCTTC. It codes for CASSSPQSAYYGYTF.

In this sample, this clonotype turned up a few times. The chain joins TRBV19 to TRBJ2-3, with D possibly matching TRBD1 (5 bases). Germline loops: CDR1 LNHDA, CDR2 SQIVND (reference sequence). V dropped 5 bases and J dropped 5 bases, with 11 bases sitting between them. This CDR3 has 13 residues. The CDR3, as DNA: TGTGCCAGTAGTCCCCTAAGGGGAGATACGCAGTATTTT. Its protein product is CASSPLRGDTQYF.

This chain joins TRBV6-4 and TRBJ2-7; the D gene is possibly TRBD1 (5 bases). The germline V and J ends were trimmed by 5 bases and 2 bases, with 19 bases remaining between them. This CDR3 region has 16 residues. The germline V gene has CDR1 MRHNA and CDR2 SNTAGT. The DNA of the CDR3 is TGTGCCAGCAGTCCAGACGCAGGGATGGGAACCTACGAGCAGTACTTC. It encodes CASSPDAGMGTYEQYF.

About this clonotype itself: This may arise from a read error, as a much more abundant clone is one base away. V and J are TRBV12-3 or TRBV12-4 and TRBJ1-5; D call uncertain. This CDR3 comprises 13 residues. Trimming took off 2 bases at V and 8 bases at J, with 10 bases between the two ends. CDR3 residues: CASSLNRIEPQHF. Written as DNA, the CDR3 is TGTGCCAGCAGTTTAAATCGGATAGAGCCCCAGCATTTT.

The V gene is TRBV7-6, the J gene TRBJ2-1, with a weak D call TRBD2 (6 bases). V lost 5 bases and J lost 0, with 14 bases in between. The germline V gene encodes CDR1 SGHVS and CDR2 FNYEAQ. CDR3 length: 16 amino acids. CDR3: CASSHPVGGSYNEQFF. The DNA of the CDR3 is TGTGCCAGCAGCCACCCCGTGGGGGGCTCCTACAATGAGCAGTTCTTC.

V usage is TRBV2 and J usage is TRBJ2-1, with a tentative D call TRBD2 (6 bases). Germline V gives CDR1 SNHLY, CDR2 FYNNEI. The CDR3 spans 15 residues. V was shortened by 6 bases and J by 2 bases, with 14 bases between the two germline ends. CDR3 loop: CASREGYIPYNEQFF. The CDR3 DNA sequence: TGTGCCAGCAGGGAGGGGTACATCCCCTACAATGAGCAGTTCTTC. Based on the CDR3 plus reference TRBV2 and TRBJ2-1, the full variable domain is EPEVTQTPSHQVTQMGQEVILRCVPISNHLYFYWYRQILGQKVEFLVSFYNNEISEKSEIFDDQFSVERPDGSNFTLKIRSTKLEDSAMYFCASREGYIPYNEQFFGPGTRLTVL.

Of note for this clonotype: This may arise from a read error, as a much more abundant clone is one base away. The chain is built from TRBV7-4 and TRBJ2-3; the D gene is possibly TRBD1 (5 bases). The CDR3 is 12 residues long. CDR1 is SGHVT, CDR2 SQSDAQ, per germline. V was clipped by 7 bases and J by 4 bases, with 9 bases between them. The CDR3 loop is CASNVGADTQYF. The CDR3 DNA reads TGTGCCAGCAACGTAGGGGCAGATACGCAGTATTTT.

The chain carries TRBV12-3 or TRBV12-4 and TRBJ2-2; D uncertain. V gave up 2 bases and J gave up 0 bases, with 10 bases separating them. This CDR3 is built from 16 residues. CDR3 region: CASSLMPASNTGELFF. As DNA, the CDR3 is TGTGCCAGCAGTTTAATGCCAGCCTCGAACACCGGGGAGCTGTTTTTT.

About this clonotype itself: A read error may produce the germline difference seen at one junction end. The chain has TRBV7-6 and TRBJ1-5; D is perhaps TRBD1 (6 bases). Germline V gene data show CDR1 as SGHVS and CDR2 as FNYEAQ. The CDR3 spans 15 residues. CDR3 residues: CVSSPGDTMAQPQHF. The CDR3, as DNA: TGTGTCAGCAGCCCCGGGGACACCATGGCTCAGCCCCAGCATTTT.

This chain links TRBV29-1 with TRBJ1-4; 7 nucleotides agree with TRBD1. CDR3 size: 13 residues. CDR1 and CDR2 from the germline V gene are SQVTM and ANQGSEA. V dropped 6 bases and J dropped 8; count of bases not matched to a gene: 9. The CDR3 region is CSVDREGTEKLFF. The DNA for the CDR3 is TGCAGCGTCGACAGGGAAGGGACCGAAAAACTGTTTTTT. The variable domain in full, with the rest retrieved from reference TRBV29-1 and TRBJ1-4, is SAVISQKPSRDICQRGTSLTIQCQVDSQVTMMFWYRQQPGQSLTLIATANQGSEATYESGFVIDKFPISRPNLTFSTLTVSNMSPEDSSIYLCSVDREGTEKLFFGSGTQLSVL.

The chain has TRBV12-3 or TRBV12-4 and TRBJ1-5, with D uncertain. V shed 6 bases and J shed 5 bases, with 11 bases lying between them. The CDR3 spans 13 residues. CDR3 sequence: CASSVSLDQPQHF. In DNA, the CDR3 is TGTGCCAGCAGCGTTAGCCTGGATCAGCCCCAGCATTTT.

Turning to this clonotype: The junction departs from germline at one end; a sequencing error may be responsible. The V call is TRBV27, the J call TRBJ1-2; maybe TRBD1 (6 bases). CDR1 and CDR2 from the germline V gene are MNHEY and SMNVEV (reference sequence). This CDR3 has 15 amino acids. CDR3 protein: CASSYIGQYNYGYTF. The CDR3 DNA reads as TGTGCCAGTAGTTACATTGGACAGTATAACTATGGCTACACCTTC.